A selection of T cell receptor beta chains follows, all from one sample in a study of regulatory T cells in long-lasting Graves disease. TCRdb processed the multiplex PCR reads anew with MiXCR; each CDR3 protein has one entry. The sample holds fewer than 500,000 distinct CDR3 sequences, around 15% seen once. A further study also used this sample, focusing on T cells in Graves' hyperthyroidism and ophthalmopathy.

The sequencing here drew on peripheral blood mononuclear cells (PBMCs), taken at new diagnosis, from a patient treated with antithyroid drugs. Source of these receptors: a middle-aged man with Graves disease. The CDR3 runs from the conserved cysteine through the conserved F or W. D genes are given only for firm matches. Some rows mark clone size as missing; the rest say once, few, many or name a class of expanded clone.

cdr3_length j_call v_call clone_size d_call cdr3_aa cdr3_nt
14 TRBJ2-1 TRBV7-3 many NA CASSVGQSYNEQFF TGTGCCAGCAGCGTAGGACAGTCCTACAATGAGCAGTTCTTC
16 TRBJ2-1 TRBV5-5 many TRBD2 CASSPPGLAVYNEQFF TGTGCCAGCAGCCCTCCGGGGCTAGCGGTATACAATGAGCAGTTCTTC
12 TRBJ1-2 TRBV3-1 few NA CASSLLGGIYTF TGTGCCAGCAGCCTACTCGGGGGGATTTACACCTTC
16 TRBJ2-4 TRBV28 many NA CASSLTGTESKNIQYF TGTGCCAGCAGCCTTACCGGGACCGAATCCAAAAACATTCAGTACTTC
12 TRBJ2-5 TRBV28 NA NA CASRMGRETQYF TGTGCCAGCAGAATGGGGAGAGAGACCCAGTACTTC
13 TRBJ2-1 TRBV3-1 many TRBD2 CASSSGTSGAKFF TGTGCCAGCAGCTCAGGGACTAGCGGAGCGAAGTTCTTC
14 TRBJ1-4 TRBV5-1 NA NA CASSLTRANEKLFF TGCGCCAGCAGCTTGACTAGGGCTAATGAAAAACTGTTTTTT
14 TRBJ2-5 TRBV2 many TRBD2 CASSPRLAEETQYF TGTGCCTCCAGTCCCCGACTAGCGGAAGAGACCCAGTACTTC
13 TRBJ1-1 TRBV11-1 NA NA CASSFSLVGEAFF TGTGCCAGCAGCTTCTCTTTGGTGGGGGAAGCTTTCTTT
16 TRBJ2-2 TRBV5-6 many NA CASTETGTTNTGELFF TGTGCCAGCACCGAGACCGGGACAACGAACACCGGGGAGCTGTTTTTT
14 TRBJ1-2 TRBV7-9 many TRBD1 CASSPRDSNYGYTF TGTGCCAGCAGCCCCCGGGACAGCAACTATGGCTACACCTTC
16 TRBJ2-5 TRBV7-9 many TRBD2 CASSSRTSGLQETQYF TGTGCCAGCAGCTCGAGGACTAGCGGTTTACAAGAGACCCAGTACTTC
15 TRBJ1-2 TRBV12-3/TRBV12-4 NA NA CASSLVSGNNYGYTF TGTGCCAGCAGTTTAGTCAGTGGAAATAACTATGGCTACACCTTC
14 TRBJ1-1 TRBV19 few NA CASRDSRLPTEAFF TGTGCCAGTAGGGACAGCCGCCTTCCCACTGAAGCTTTCTTT
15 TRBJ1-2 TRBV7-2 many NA CASAAAPGRNYGYTF TGTGCCAGCGCAGCCGCCCCGGGCCGGAACTATGGCTACACCTTC
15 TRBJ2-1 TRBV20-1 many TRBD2 CSASSGTSGSNEQFF TGCAGTGCTAGTTCCGGGACTAGCGGCTCAAATGAGCAGTTCTTC
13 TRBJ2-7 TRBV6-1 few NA CASSERLAYEQYF TGTGCCAGCAGTGAGCGACTAGCCTACGAGCAGTACTTC
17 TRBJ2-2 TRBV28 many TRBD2 CASSFVGAGEQGGELFF TGTGCCAGCAGTTTTGTTGGAGCGGGAGAACAGGGCGGGGAGCTGTTTTTT
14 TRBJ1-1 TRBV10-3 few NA CAISVQGTNTEAFF TGTGCCATCAGTGTTCAGGGGACGAACACTGAAGCTTTCTTT
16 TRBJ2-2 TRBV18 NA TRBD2 CASSPRLAGGTGELSF TGTGCCAGCTCACCACGACTAGCGGGAGGCACCGGGGAGCTGTCTTTT
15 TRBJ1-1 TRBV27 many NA CASSFWGSMNTEAFF TGTGCCAGCAGTTTCTGGGGCAGCATGAACACTGAAGCTTTCTTT
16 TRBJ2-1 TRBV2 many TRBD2 CASSEAPTTSGSSPFF TGTGCCAGCAGTGAGGCCCCAACGACTAGCGGGAGCTCTCCGTTCTTC
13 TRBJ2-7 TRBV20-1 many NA CSASSGGKYEQYF TGCAGTGCTAGTTCTGGGGGGAAATACGAGCAGTACTTC
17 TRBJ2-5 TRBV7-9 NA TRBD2 CASSAGLAGGRGKTQYF TGTGCCAGCAGCGCGGGACTAGCGGGAGGCAGAGGAAAGACCCAGTACTTC
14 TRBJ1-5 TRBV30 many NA CAWSGGSSNQPQHF TGTGCCTGGAGCGGGGGGTCTAGCAATCAGCCCCAGCATTTT
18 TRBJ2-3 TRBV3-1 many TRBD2 CASSPIDRLAGSTDTQYF TGTGCCAGCAGCCCAATCGACCGACTAGCGGGTAGCACAGATACGCAGTATTTT
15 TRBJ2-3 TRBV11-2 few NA CASSFGGQSTDTRYF TGTGCCAGCAGCTTCGGGGGCCAGAGCACAGATACGCGGTATTTT
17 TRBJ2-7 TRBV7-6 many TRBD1 CASSSQKPGQGAYEQYF TGTGCCAGCAGCTCCCAAAAACCAGGACAGGGCGCCTACGAGCAGTACTTC
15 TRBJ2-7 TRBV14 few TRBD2 CASSQEGLAGHGQYF TGTGCCAGCAGCCAGGAGGGACTAGCGGGACACGGGCAGTACTTC
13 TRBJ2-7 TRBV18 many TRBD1 CASSPQGAGEQYF TGTGCCAGCTCACCACAGGGGGCGGGCGAGCAGTACTTC
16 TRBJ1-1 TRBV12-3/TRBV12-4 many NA CASRLTGGGRNTEAFF TGTGCCAGCAGGCTAACGGGGGGGGGAAGGAACACTGAAGCTTTCTTT
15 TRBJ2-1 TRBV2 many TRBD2 CASSDSGRQGNEQFF TGTGCCAGCAGTGATAGCGGGAGACAAGGCAATGAGCAGTTCTTC
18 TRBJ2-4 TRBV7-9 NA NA CASSALSEGVLAKNIQYF TGTGCCAGCAGCGCCCTAAGTGAGGGCGTCCTAGCCAAAAACATTCAGTACTTC
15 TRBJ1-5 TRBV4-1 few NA CASSQESGGNQPQHF TGCGCCAGCAGCCAAGAATCGGGCGGCAATCAGCCCCAGCATTTT
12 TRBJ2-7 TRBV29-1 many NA CSVEGPNYEQYF TGCAGCGTTGAGGGACCAAACTACGAGCAGTACTTC
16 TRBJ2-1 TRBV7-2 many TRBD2 CASSPSRAGTYNEQFF TGTGCCAGCAGCCCCTCCAGAGCGGGGACCTACAATGAGCAGTTCTTC
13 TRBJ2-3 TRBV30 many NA CAWMTVFTDTQYF TGTGCCTGGATGACAGTTTTCACAGATACGCAGTATTTT
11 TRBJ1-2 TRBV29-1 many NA CSVVQDYGYTF TGCAGCGTTGTCCAGGACTATGGCTACACCTTC
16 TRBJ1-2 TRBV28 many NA CASIRQPNIANYGYTF TGTGCCAGCATAAGACAGCCGAATATAGCTAACTATGGCTACACCTTC
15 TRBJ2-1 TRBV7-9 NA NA CATILTGGSYNEQFF TGTGCCACCATACTCACGGGGGGCAGCTACAATGAGCAGTTCTTC
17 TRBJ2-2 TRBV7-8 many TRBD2 CASSRLAGGPGTGELFF TGTGCCAGCAGTCGCCTAGCGGGAGGGCCGGGTACCGGGGAGCTGTTTTTT
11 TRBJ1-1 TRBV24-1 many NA CATRKNTEAFF TGTGCCACCAGGAAAAACACTGAAGCTTTCTTT
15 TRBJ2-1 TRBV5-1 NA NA CASSPNGNLYNEQFF TGCGCCAGCAGCCCCAACGGGAACCTCTACAATGAGCAGTTCTTC
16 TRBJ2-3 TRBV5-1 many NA CASSLSSYPNPNTQYF TGCGCCAGCAGCTTGAGTTCTTACCCCAACCCAAATACGCAGTATTTT
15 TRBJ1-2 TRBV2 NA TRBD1 CASVINPGQGYGYTF TGTGCCAGCGTTATCAATCCGGGACAGGGCTATGGCTACACCTTC